A single sample gave rise to the 5 T cell receptor beta chains below, sequenced in a study of blood T cell repertoires in COVID-19. Assay: immunoSEQ multiplex PCR; the TCRdb copy retains only in-frame clones and omits some. In the table there are 60,000 to 70,000 clones, 88% of which are singletons. Sequenced input: peripheral blood. These receptors were taken from a woman of 80 years or more with active COVID-19.

This clone was found a few times. The rearrangement uses TRBV11-2 and TRBJ1-4, with 9 bases identical to TRBD1. The CDR3 consists of 18 residues. V lost 1 base and J lost 0; bases outside the gene matches: 6. Germline V CDR1 and CDR2: SGHAT, FQNNGV. The CDR3 region is CASSLGPGTGPTNEKLFF. The DNA of the CDR3 is TGTGCCAGCAGCTTAGGCCCGGGGACAGGGCCAACTAATGAAAAACTGTTTTTT.

This rearrangement joins TRBV7-3 to TRBJ2-2; no reliable D call. This CDR3 spans 14 amino acids. The ends were cut back, 3 bases at V and 1 base at J, with 6 bases in the middle. Germline values: CDR1 SGHTA, CDR2 FQGTGA. CDR3: CASSFSLNTGELFF. As DNA, the CDR3 is TGTGCCAGCAGCTTTAGTCTGAACACCGGGGAGCTGTTTTTT.

The chain joins TRBV5-5 to TRBJ2-1; 11 bases align to TRBD2. The CDR3 is made up of 15 amino acids. V shed 4 bases, J shed 3 bases, and the junction held 3 bases outside the gene matches. The germline CDR1 and CDR2 sequences are SGHKS and YYEKEE (reference sequence). CDR3 bases: TGTGCCAGCAGCCTGACTAGCGGGGACTACAATGAGCAGTTCTTC. This translates into CASSLTSGDYNEQFF.

In its sample, this clone was seen a few times. The chain is built from TRBV15 and TRBJ1-1, with D unclear. This CDR3 contains 15 residues. Germline assignment: CDR1 LNHNV and CDR2 YYDKDF (reference sequence). V gave up 0 bases and J gave up 4 bases, with 12 bases separating them. The CDR3 region has the DNA TGTGCCACCAGCAGAGATATTTCGTTCGGCACTGAAGCTTTCTTT. It yields the protein CATSRDISFGTEAFF.

This clone was counted only a few times. The chain carries TRBV18 and TRBJ2-7, with 9 bases lining up with TRBD1. V dropped 3 bases and J dropped 5; count of bases not matched to a gene: 8. The CDR3 length is 15 residues. The V gene's germline CDR1 is KGHSH and CDR2 LQKENI. CDR3: CASSPLGTGPHEQYF. In DNA form, the CDR3 reads TGTGCCAGCTCACCCCTGGGGACAGGGCCCCACGAGCAGTACTTC.